Shown below are 26 T cell receptor beta chains from a single sample sequenced in a study of T cell responses to AZD1222 COVID-19 vaccine. Generated by immunoSEQ multiplex PCR, the TCRdb table keeps only in-frame clones and is missing some. The profile shows approximately 100,000 clones, 86% of them singletons. This specimen was peripheral blood, taken on day 0 of AZD1222 vaccination. The receptors were gathered from an adult in good health.

CDR3 DNA: TGTGCCAGCAGTTTGGACAGGAGCACAGATACGCAGTATTTT. Protein sequence: CASSLDRSTDTQYF. The rearrangement links TRBV28 to TRBJ2-3; 7 bases line up with TRBD1. Germline V lookup: CDR1 MDHEN, CDR2 SYDVKM. There are 14 residues in the CDR3. The V and J ends lost 3 bases and 0 bases, in that order; junction bases with no gene match: 0.

This clone turned up a few times. The chain has TRBV5-8 and TRBJ1-5; 7 bases are a match to TRBD1. CDR1 SGHTS and CDR2 YDEGEE come from the germline V gene. This CDR3 spans 14 amino acids. The V segment lost 2 bases and the J segment 5 bases; nucleotides outside the gene matches: 4. The CDR3 spells CASSFGDRDQPQHF. In DNA form, the CDR3 reads TGTGCCAGCAGCTTTGGTGACAGGGATCAGCCCCAGCATTTT.

In this sample, this clone turned up once. The genes are TRBV21-1 and TRBJ1-2; the table's D call TRBD1 went unverified against the DNA. TRBV21-1 is given as a pseudogene. The CDR3 loop spans 20 amino acids. CDR3 loop: CASSKETVRGLESQVYGYTF. The CDR3 DNA sequence: TGTGCCAGCAGCAAAGAAACCGTTAGGGGGTTAGAGTCCCAAGTCTATGGCTACACCTTC.

The genes are TRBV14 and TRBJ2-1; 7 positions agree with TRBD1. Germline CDR1 reads SGHDN; CDR2 reads FVKESK. Losses at the gene ends were 0 bases for V and 6 bases for J; bases not matched to a gene: 8. This CDR3 contains 16 residues. DNA of the CDR3: TGTGCCAGCAGCCAAGATGTGGGTCAGGGGGTCAATGAGCAGTTCTTC. As protein: CASSQDVGQGVNEQFF. Looking up the rest from reference TRBV14 and TRBJ2-1 gives the full variable domain: EAGVTQFPSHSVIEKGQTVTLRCDPISGHDNLYWYRRVMGKEIKFLLHFVKESKQDESGMPNNRFLAERTGGTYSTLKVQPAELEDSGVYFCASSQDVGQGVNEQFFGPGTRLTVL.

The chain employs TRBV19 and TRBJ1-1; 9 positions agree with TRBD1. V shed 4 bases, J shed 1 base, and the junction held 7 bases outside the gene matches. Germline V lookup: CDR1 LNHDA, CDR2 SQIVND (reference sequence). The CDR3 loop spans 16 amino acids. CDR3 nucleotides: TGTGCCAGTAGTACCCACAGGGGGCGTGCGAACACTGAAGCTTTCTTT. This gives the protein CASSTHRGRANTEAFF.

The rearrangement joins TRBV7-2 to TRBJ2-2; D is unresolved. Trimming pared 1 base from V and 4 bases from J, leaving 7 bases between. Germline CDR1 SGHTA, CDR2 FQGNSA. The CDR3 contains 14 residues. CDR3 in amino acids: CASSLEFSTGELFF. The CDR3 DNA sequence: TGTGCCAGCAGCTTAGAATTCTCCACCGGGGAGCTGTTTTTT. The whole variable domain, remainder taken from reference TRBV7-2 and TRBJ2-2, is GAGVSQSPSNKVTEKGKDVELRCDPISGHTALYWYRQSLGQGLEFLIYFQGNSAPDKSGLPSDRFSAERTGGSVSTLTIQRTQQEDSAVYLCASSLEFSTGELFFGEGSRLTVL.

The gene calls are TRBV27 and TRBJ1-5, with D maybe TRBD1 (6 bases). The V end was cut by 3 bases, the J end by 7 bases, with 10 bases between. Germline loops: CDR1 MNHEY, CDR2 SMNVEV (reference sequence). The CDR3 is 13 residues long. The CDR3 DNA follows: TGTGCCAGCAGTTTGAGGGGGGACCAGCCCCAGCATTTT. It is translated as CASSLRGDQPQHF.

V is TRBV25-1 and J is TRBJ1-4; no clear D. The germline V and J ends were trimmed by 1 base and 1 base, with 13 bases remaining between them. This CDR3 region has 17 residues. Germline V lookup: CDR1 MGHDK, CDR2 SYGVNS. CDR3 amino acids: CASSEFRHSRTNEKLFF. As DNA, the CDR3 is TGTGCCAGCAGTGAATTTCGACATTCGAGAACTAATGAAAAACTGTTTTTT. The whole variable domain, filled in from reference TRBV25-1 and TRBJ1-4, reads EADIYQTPRYLVIGTGKKITLECSQTMGHDKMYWYQQDPGMELHLIHYSYGVNSTEKGDLSSESTVSRIRTEHFPLTLESARPSHTSQYLCASSEFRHSRTNEKLFFGSGTQLSVL.

V usage is TRBV7-2 and J usage is TRBJ2-7; D uncertain. CDR3 size: 13 residues. Trimming pared 1 base from V and 5 bases from J, leaving 9 bases between. In germline, CDR1 is SGHTA, CDR2 FQGNSA. This CDR3 reads CASSLVFEDEQYF. The CDR3 nucleotides read TGTGCCAGCAGCTTAGTCTTTGAGGACGAGCAGTACTTC.

V gene TRBV6-2 or TRBV6-3 combines with J gene TRBJ2-6; TRBD1 agrees at 9 bases. The V segment lost 2 bases and the J segment 0 bases; nucleotides outside the gene matches: 8. In germline, CDR1 is MNHEY, CDR2 SVGEGT. This CDR3 spans 19 amino acids. This CDR3 reads CASSYPPGQGSSGANVLTF. Written as DNA, the CDR3 is TGTGCCAGCAGTTACCCTCCGGGACAGGGTAGCTCTGGGGCCAACGTCCTGACTTTC.

The V and J genes are TRBV9 and TRBJ2-2, with 8 positions matching TRBD1. Germline V gives CDR1 SGDLS, CDR2 YYNGEE. With 1 base clipped from V and 5 bases from J, the junction kept 10 bases outside the gene matches. The CDR3 contains 17 residues. CDR3 in amino acids: CASSVNRQGALTGELFF. DNA of the CDR3: TGTGCCAGCAGCGTAAACAGGCAGGGGGCGCTAACCGGGGAGCTGTTTTTT.

The chain employs TRBV7-2 and TRBJ2-1; D unclear. Germline assignment: CDR1 SGHTA and CDR2 FQGNSA. CDR3 length: 13 amino acids. Trimming removed 5 bases from V and 4 bases from J, with 9 bases in between. CDR3 residues: CASSPRVYNEQFF. The CDR3 DNA reads as TGTGCCAGCAGCCCCAGAGTTTACAATGAGCAGTTCTTC.

The genes are TRBV30 and TRBJ2-7, with 9 positions matching TRBD1. Germline lookup yields CDR1 GTSNPN and CDR2 SVGIG (reference sequence). Germline trimming cut 3 bases from V and 0 bases from J; bases unmatched to any gene: 3. The CDR3 runs 14 residues. CDR3 region: CAWRDRGSSYEQYF. Written as DNA, the CDR3 is TGTGCCTGGAGGGACAGGGGAAGCTCCTACGAGCAGTACTTC.

The rearrangement links TRBV28 to TRBJ1-6; 12 bases match TRBD1. Per the germline V gene, CDR1 is MDHEN and CDR2 is SYDVKM. The CDR3 is 14 residues long. With 3 bases clipped from V and 14 bases from J, the junction kept 5 bases outside the gene matches. In DNA form, the CDR3 reads TGTGCCAGCAGTTTTGGGACAGGGGGCTATGCCCTCCACTTT. It yields the protein CASSFGTGGYALHF.

The genes are TRBV7-3 and TRBJ2-3; tentatively, D is TRBD2 (6 bases). Deletions cut 2 bases from V and 1 base from J, with 10 bases between. This CDR3 has 15 residues. The germline V gene encodes CDR1 SGHTA and CDR2 FQGTGA. CDR3 sequence reads: CASSLSTGGTDTQYF. The CDR3 nucleotides read TGTGCCAGCAGCTTATCAACGGGGGGCACAGATACGCAGTATTTT. Looking up the rest from reference TRBV7-3 and TRBJ2-3 gives the full variable domain: GAGVSQTPSNKVTEKGKYVELRCDPISGHTALYWYRQSLGQGPEFLIYFQGTGAADDSGLPNDRFFAVRPEGSVSTLKIQRTERGDSAVYLCASSLSTGGTDTQYFGPGTRLTVL.

This clone was seen only a few times. J is TRBJ2-7 and V is TRBV9; D is perhaps TRBD2 (5 bases). This CDR3 region has 15 residues. Germline CDR1 is SGDLS and CDR2 is YYNGEE. Trimming shortened V by 0 bases and J by 1 base, and 11 bases separated the two germline ends. CDR3 DNA: TGTGCCAGCAGCGTAGATCCCCGGGGTTCCTACGAGCAGTACTTC. It codes for CASSVDPRGSYEQYF.

The chain is built from TRBV10-1 and TRBJ1-4; tentative D call: TRBD1 (5 bases). The CDR3 consists of 16 residues. Germline CDR1 reads WNHNN; CDR2 reads SYGVQD (reference sequence). Trimming pared 4 bases from V and 5 bases from J, leaving 17 bases between. In DNA, the CDR3 is TGCGCCAGCAGTGCGCCTCCGGGACGGAAAAATGAAAAACTGTTTTTT. It is translated as CASSAPPGRKNEKLFF.

The rearrangement links TRBV19 to TRBJ1-5; 9 nucleotides line up with TRBD1. Losses at the gene ends were 1 base for V and 6 bases for J; bases not matched to a gene: 13. Germline CDR1 LNHDA, CDR2 SQIVND (reference sequence). The CDR3 loop spans 18 amino acids. Here the CDR3 DNA reads TGTGCCAGTAGTATAGTAGGACAGGGGATTTGGCGGGCTCAGCCCCAGCATTTT. Translated: CASSIVGQGIWRAQPQHF.

The rearrangement joins TRBV5-1 to TRBJ1-4, with 7 positions matching TRBD1. V lost 4 bases and J lost 8; bases outside the gene matches: 11. This CDR3 comprises 15 residues. The germline V gene encodes CDR1 SGHRS and CDR2 YFSETQ. CDR3 region: CASSTQGGSGEKLFF. The CDR3, as DNA: TGCGCCAGCAGCACCCAAGGGGGCTCCGGGGAAAAACTGTTTTTT. The full variable domain, its missing parts supplied by reference TRBV5-1 and TRBJ1-4, is KAGVTQTPRYLIKTRGQQVTLSCSPISGHRSVSWYQQTPGQGLQFLFEYFSETQRNKGNFPGRFSGRQFSNSRSEMNVSTLELGDSALYLCASSTQGGSGEKLFFGSGTQLSVL.

This chain links TRBV27 with TRBJ2-2, with a possible D match to TRBD1 (6 bases). Germline values: CDR1 MNHEY, CDR2 SMNVEV (reference sequence). The V and J ends lost 6 bases and 2 bases respectively, with 28 bases between them. This CDR3 spans 20 amino acids. The DNA for the CDR3 is TGTGCCAGCAGACAACCTGAGATCACACCCTCGACAGGTAACACCGGGGAGCTGTTTTTT. It codes for CASRQPEITPSTGNTGELFF.

As DNA, the CDR3 is TGTGCCAGCAGCTTGGAGGACTTCCGAGGGTATCAGCCCCAGCATTTT. Protein product: CASSLEDFRGYQPQHF. This chain uses TRBV7-9 with TRBJ1-5; D uncertain. Per the germline V gene, CDR1 is SEHNR and CDR2 is FQNEAQ (reference sequence). Trimming pared 3 bases from V and 5 bases from J, leaving 17 bases between. There are 16 residues in the CDR3.

The chain is built from TRBV28 and TRBJ1-6; possible D gene TRBD1, 6 bases. The CDR3 is made up of 17 amino acids. V lost 2 bases and J 10 bases, leaving 21 bases between the germline ends. Germline lookup yields CDR1 MDHEN and CDR2 SYDVKM. DNA of the CDR3: TGTGCCAGCAGTTTACAATTTGGGGGGGCGTTAGGATCACCCCTCCACTTT. Amino acids: CASSLQFGGALGSPLHF.

The chain couples TRBV28 to TRBJ2-2, with 7 bases lining up with TRBD2. J lost 9 bases, V lost 2 bases, and 3 bases had no gene match. Germline V lookup: CDR1 MDHEN, CDR2 SYDVKM. The CDR3 covers 13 residues. The chain's CDR3 is CASSLPSGWELFF. Written as DNA, the CDR3 is TGTGCCAGCAGTTTACCTAGCGGTTGGGAGCTGTTTTTT.

This clone was detected once. The chain is built from TRBV7-9 and TRBJ1-1; D is unclear. Germline values: CDR1 SEHNR, CDR2 FQNEAQ (reference sequence). Trimming pared 1 base from V and 6 bases from J, leaving 9 bases between. The CDR3 is 13 amino acids. The CDR3 sequence is CASSLGRGAEAFF. The DNA of the CDR3 is TGTGCCAGCAGCTTAGGACGAGGCGCTGAAGCTTTCTTT. Together with reference TRBV7-9 and TRBJ1-1, the CDR3 gives the full variable domain: DTGVSQNPRHKITKRGQNVTFRCDPISEHNRLYWYRQTLGQGPEFLTYFQNEAQLEKSRLLSDRFSAERPKGSFSTLEIQRTEQGDSAMYLCASSLGRGAEAFFGQGTRLTVV.

The chain carries TRBV7-3 and TRBJ1-1; the match to TRBD1 covers 12 bases. The V gene's germline CDR1 is SGHTA and CDR2 FQGTGA. The CDR3 extends over 13 amino acids. The J segment lost 11 bases and the V segment lost 4 bases, leaving 5 bases of the junction unmatched. CDR3 sequence: CASSYGTGGLAFF. The CDR3 nucleotides are TGTGCCAGCAGCTACGGGACAGGGGGCTTGGCTTTCTTT.

The chain couples TRBV2 to TRBJ1-3; D uncertain. From germline, CDR1 is SNHLY and CDR2 FYNNEI. Trimming removed 6 bases at V and 0 bases at J, with 15 bases between. The CDR3 contains 16 residues. CDR3: CASRPGDANSGNTIYF. CDR3 nucleotide sequence: TGTGCCAGCAGACCTGGAGACGCCAACTCTGGAAACACCATATATTTT. The full variable domain, rest sourced from reference TRBV2 and TRBJ1-3, is EPEVTQTPSHQVTQMGQEVILRCVPISNHLYFYWYRQILGQKVEFLVSFYNNEISEKSEIFDDQFSVERPDGSNFTLKIRSTKLEDSAMYFCASRPGDANSGNTIYFGEGSWLTVV.